This T cell receptor (beta chain) is drawn from a study of blood T cell repertoires in COVID-19. Study information: Acute and convalescent COVID-19 specimens originated in the United States, Italy and Spain. PBMCs, B-cell-depleted T cells, or T cells were the source of the cDNA or gDNA that made up the material.

Original data processing: Amplification with reference gene primers provided the estimates of nucleated cell counts. The table came from immunoSEQ multiplex PCR; TCRdb's copy has only in-frame clones and leaves some out. V and J calls and clone size are given by that table; D and trimming were obtained from the DNA. The table lists about 190,000 clones, 70% to 90% of them singletons. CDR1 SGHRS and CDR2 YFSETQ come from the germline V gene. CDR3 length equals 16 residues. V was clipped by 3 bases and J by 10 bases, with 20 bases between them. The sample consisted of peripheral blood. The chain is built from TRBV5-1 and TRBJ1-6; a possible D gene is TRBD1 (5 bases). This sequence originates from a man aged 30-40 years with acute or convalescent COVID-19. The CDR3, as DNA: TGCGCCAGCAGCTCTGACAGTATCCCTCAGGACTCACCCCTCCACTTT. This gives the protein CASSSDSIPQDSPLHF.